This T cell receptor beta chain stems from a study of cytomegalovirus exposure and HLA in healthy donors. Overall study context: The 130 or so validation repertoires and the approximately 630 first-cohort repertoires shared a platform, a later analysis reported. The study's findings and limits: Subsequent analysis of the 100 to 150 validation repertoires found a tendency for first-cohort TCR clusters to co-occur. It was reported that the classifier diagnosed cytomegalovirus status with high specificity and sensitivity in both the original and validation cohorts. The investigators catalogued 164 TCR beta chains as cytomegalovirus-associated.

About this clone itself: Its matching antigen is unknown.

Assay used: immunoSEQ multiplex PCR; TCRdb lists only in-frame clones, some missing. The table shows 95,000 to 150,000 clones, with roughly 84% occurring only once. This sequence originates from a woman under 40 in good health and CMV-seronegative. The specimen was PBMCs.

The CDR3 coding sequence is TGTGCCAGCACCCCAGGGGGCGGTGGGACTGAAGCTTTCTTT. Amino acid sequence: CASTPGGGGTEAFF. The V and J genes are TRBV6-5 and TRBJ1-1, with 8 nucleotides matching TRBD1. V gave up 7 bases and J gave up 5 bases; unmatched junction bases: 9. CDR1 is MNHEY, CDR2 SVGAGI, per germline. The length of the CDR3 is 14 residues.